The 30 T cell receptor beta chains in this list originate from one sample, sequenced in a study of Epstein–Barr virus B cells in breast cancer. The antigens for these receptors are not known. The SMARTer Human TCR a/b Profiling Kit built libraries from RNA for both alpha and beta chains. TCRdb re-called the 5' RACE reads through MiXCR, storing one row per CDR3 protein. There are about 540 distinct CDR3 sequences in the sample; around 39% occur only once, and 97% to 99% lies in the top ten. Input material: tumor-infiltrating lymphocytes expanded in culture. These receptors all stem from a woman aged 40 to 49 with triple-negative breast cancer.

In its sample, this clonotype was seen a few times. The CDR3 reads CASSVSGFGEDTQYF. The CDR3 nucleotides are TGTGCCAGCAGCGTTAGCGGATTTGGGGAAGATACGCAGTATTTT. This sequence joins TRBV9 and TRBJ2-3, with D possibly TRBD2 on 6 matching bases. V lost 2 bases, J lost 5 bases, and 15 bases lay in between. The CDR3 spans 15 residues. CDR1 is SGDLS and CDR2 is YYNGEE in the germline V gene.

The chain carries TRBV4-1 and TRBJ2-2, with D hard to call. The V gene's germline CDR1 is MGHRA and CDR2 YSYEKL. CDR3 size: 17 residues. Trimming took off 2 bases at V and 0 bases at J, with 13 bases between the two ends. Here the CDR3 reads CASSQTFDNTNTGELFF. In nucleotides, the CDR3 is TGCGCCAGCAGCCAAACCTTTGACAATACGAACACCGGGGAGCTGTTTTTT.

The chain's CDR3 is CASSSTGTIYGYTF. Written as DNA, the CDR3 is TGTGCCAGCAGTTCGACAGGGACTATCTATGGCTACACCTTC. The V gene is TRBV16, the J gene TRBJ1-2; 7 positions agree with TRBD1. This CDR3 is built from 14 residues. With 6 bases clipped from V and 4 bases from J, the junction kept 8 bases outside the gene matches. Per germline, CDR1 KGHSY and CDR2 FQNENV.

The chain links TRBV5-6 to TRBJ2-3; 13 bases fit TRBD2. The length of the CDR3 is 16 residues. Germline CDR1 is SGHDT and CDR2 is YYEEEE. V shed 5 bases, J shed 8 bases, and the junction held 11 bases outside the gene matches. CDR3 DNA: TGTGCCAGCAGTCGGACTAGCGGGGGAACCTTGGGTACGCAGTATTTT. Translating it yields CASSRTSGGTLGTQYF.

The rearrangement links TRBV5-1 to TRBJ2-6; D is unresolved. This CDR3 region has 15 residues. The germline CDR1 and CDR2 sequences are SGHRS and YFSETQ. Trimming removed 4 bases from V and 0 bases from J, with 8 bases in between. The CDR3 loop reads CASSSYISGANVLTF. The CDR3 DNA follows: TGCGCCAGCAGCAGTTACATCTCTGGGGCCAACGTCCTGACTTTC.

This clonotype was counted a few times. V is TRBV4-3 and J is TRBJ1-2; D call uncertain. Between the trimmed V and J ends, which lost 5 bases and 0 bases, there was a span of 13 bases. Germline lookup yields CDR1 LGHNA and CDR2 YSLEER. This CDR3 has 15 residues. Here the CDR3 reads CASSNPQKPNYGYTF. The CDR3 region has the DNA TGCGCCAGCAGCAACCCCCAGAAACCTAACTATGGCTACACCTTC.

About this clonotype itself: One end of the junction fails to match germline, which may point to a read error. The rearrangement joins TRBV4-1 to TRBJ2-7; D is possibly TRBD2 (6 bases). From germline, CDR1 is MGHRA and CDR2 YSYEKL. CDR3 length: 17 amino acids. CDR3: CASSHVVVRDPPYEQYF. CDR3 nucleotides: TGCGCCAGCAGCCATGTCGTGGTGCGGGATCCCCCTTACGAGCAGTACTTT.

This clonotype came up once. The V and J genes are TRBV4-1 and TRBJ1-1, with TRBD1 matching 7 bases. The CDR3 is 16 residues long. Trimming cost V 1 base and J 2 bases; bases outside gene matches: 7. The germline gives CDR1 MGHRA, CDR2 YSYEKL. Here the CDR3 reads CASSQGPGQHNTEAFF. DNA of the CDR3: TGCGCCAGCAGCCAAGGCCCGGGACAGCATAACACTGAAGCTTTCTTT.

The V gene is TRBV24-1, the J gene TRBJ2-3, with D hard to call. V lost 3 bases and J lost 2, with 11 bases in between. The CDR3 contains 15 residues. Per germline, CDR1 KGHDR and CDR2 SFDVKD. As DNA, the CDR3 is TGTGCCACCAGTGATCCGGATTCCTACACAGATACGCAGTATTTT. Its translation: CATSDPDSYTDTQYF.

A few counts support this clonotype. The chain uses TRBV6-2 or TRBV6-3 and TRBJ2-3; D is perhaps TRBD2 (6 bases). Germline CDR1 and CDR2: MNHEY and SVGEGT. This CDR3 contains 17 residues. The V end lost 0 bases, the J end lost 7 bases, and 20 bases lay between the germline ends. The chain's CDR3 is CASSYSRDFLEGNTQYF. DNA of the CDR3: TGTGCCAGCAGTTACTCGAGGGACTTTCTTGAGGGGAATACGCAGTATTTT.

The chain is built from TRBV30 and TRBJ1-2; D is unresolved. The CDR3 consists of 14 residues. The V gene lost 0 bases and the J gene lost 7 bases, with 15 bases spanning the gap. Germline V gene lookup returns CDR1 GTSNPN and CDR2 SVGIG (reference sequence). CDR3 sequence (DNA): TGTGCCTGGAGTGTATCCACATTTGCGGGTGGCTACACCTTC. Protein product: CAWSVSTFAGGYTF.

This clonotype has only one observation. The genes are TRBV30 and TRBJ2-1, with 7 bases matching TRBD1. Unmatched junction bases numbered 15, after V lost 1 base and J lost 3 bases. The V gene's germline CDR1 is GTSNPN and CDR2 SVGIG (reference sequence). The CDR3 consists of 18 residues. CDR3 region: CAWSDTDYRGLFYNEQFF. CDR3 DNA: TGTGCCTGGAGTGACACAGACTACAGGGGTCTTTTCTACAATGAGCAGTTCTTC.

The chain links TRBV5-1 to TRBJ2-7, with 10 bases matching TRBD1. V shed 6 bases, J shed 1 base, and the junction held 4 bases outside the gene matches. Germline CDR1 and CDR2: SGHRS and YFSETQ. This CDR3 has 14 residues. The DNA of the CDR3 is TGCGCCAGCAAAGGGACAGGGGCTTCCTACGAGCAGTACTTC. It yields the protein CASKGTGASYEQYF.

The gene calls are TRBV27 and TRBJ2-7, with 9 bases that match TRBD1. This CDR3 is 17 amino acids long. Germline values: CDR1 MNHEY, CDR2 SMNVEV (reference sequence). Unmatched junction bases numbered 11, after V lost 5 bases and J lost 0 bases. In DNA form, the CDR3 reads TGTGCCAGCAGTCTCCAGCGTACAGGGGGCGCCTCCTACGAGCAGTACTTC. This sequence encodes CASSLQRTGGASYEQYF.

In the case of this clonotype: This likely traces to a read error, being one base from a far larger clone. The chain is built from TRBV6-2 or TRBV6-3 and TRBJ2-5; 10 bases agree with TRBD2. CDR3 length: 18 residues. V lost 1 base and J lost 0; bases outside the gene matches: 8. Per germline, CDR1 MNHEY and CDR2 SVGEGT. The CDR3 loop is CASSYLGLATPNQETQYF. The CDR3 nucleotides read TGTGCCAGCAGTTACTTGGGACTAGCGACACCGAACCAAGAGACCCAGTACTTC.

The rearrangement uses TRBV5-5 and TRBJ1-4; TRBD1 agrees at 9 bases. The CDR3 has 15 amino acids. The ends lost 4 bases at V and 1 base at J; junction bases unmatched: 2. Germline values: CDR1 SGHKS, CDR2 YYEKEE (reference sequence). Here the CDR3 DNA reads TGTGCCAGCAGCAGGACAGGGGTAACTAATGAAAAACTGTTTTTT. Protein sequence: CASSRTGVTNEKLFF.

The chain links TRBV20-1 to TRBJ1-5, with D perhaps TRBD1 (5 bases). V was shortened by 1 base and J by 3 bases, with 7 bases between the two germline ends. Germline CDR1 and CDR2: DFQATT and SNEGSKA (reference sequence). This CDR3 has 13 amino acids. CDR3 region: CSARGQINQPQHF. The CDR3 bases are TGCAGTGCTAGAGGACAGATCAATCAGCCCCAGCATTTT.

This chain uses TRBV18 with TRBJ2-7; 9 nucleotides align to TRBD1. The V segment lost 5 bases and the J segment 2 bases; nucleotides outside the gene matches: 7. This CDR3 is 15 amino acids long. CDR1 and CDR2 (germline): KGHSH, LQKENI. In nucleotides, the CDR3 is TGTGCCAGCTCAACGGGACAGGGAATACCCTACGAGCAGTACTTC. Its protein product is CASSTGQGIPYEQYF.

This clonotype was observed a few times. The rearrangement uses TRBV30 and TRBJ2-7; D unclear. The germline V and J ends were trimmed by 0 bases and 4 bases, with 16 bases remaining between them. The CDR3 is made up of 15 amino acids. CDR1 and CDR2 from the germline V gene are GTSNPN and SVGIG (reference sequence). The CDR3 is CAWSVPPWPIYEQYF. The CDR3 bases are TGTGCCTGGAGTGTCCCTCCCTGGCCAATTTACGAGCAGTACTTC.

The V and J genes are TRBV28 and TRBJ2-2, with TRBD2 as a possible D gene (6 bases). Trimming took off 6 bases at V and 5 bases at J, with 16 bases between the two ends. The germline V gene encodes CDR1 MDHEN and CDR2 SYDVKM. The CDR3 totals 15 residues. The CDR3 DNA is TGTGCCAGCAGGACCGGGAGTGAGGGAACCGGGGAGCTGTTTTTT. This encodes CASRTGSEGTGELFF.

This chain links TRBV4-3 with TRBJ1-1; the D gene is possibly TRBD1 (6 bases). Germline V gene data show CDR1 as LGHNA and CDR2 as YSLEER. V lost 0 bases, J lost 2 bases, and 10 bases lay in between. The CDR3 is 15 amino acids. The CDR3 nucleotides are TGCGCCAGCAGCCAAGAGAGGACAGTTAACACTGAAGCTTTCTTT. Its protein is CASSQERTVNTEAFF.

The chain employs TRBV28 and TRBJ1-1; the D is unclear. Per germline, CDR1 MDHEN and CDR2 SYDVKM. The CDR3 loop spans 14 amino acids. The V end was cut by 2 bases, the J end by 1 base, with 8 bases between. DNA for the CDR3: TGTGCCAGCAGTTTAAGGTCACCGAACACTGAAGCTTTCTTT. Translated, it gives CASSLRSPNTEAFF. Full variable domain (remainder filled in from reference TRBV28 and TRBJ1-1): DVKVTQSSRYLVKRTGEKVFLECVQDMDHENMFWYRQDPGLGLRLIYFSYDVKMKEKGDIPEGYSVSREKKERFSLILESASTNQTSMYLCASSLRSPNTEAFFGQGTRLTVV.

J is TRBJ2-7 and V is TRBV27; no firm D call. The CDR3 is 12 residues long. The germline V and J ends were trimmed by 6 bases and 2 bases, with 8 bases remaining between them. Looked up from germline, CDR1 is MNHEY and CDR2 is SMNVEV (reference sequence). The DNA for the CDR3 is TGTGCCAGCAGAGATGTTGCCTACGAGCAGTACTTC. Translated, it gives CASRDVAYEQYF.

This clonotype showed up just a few times. J is TRBJ1-2 and V is TRBV6-2 or TRBV6-3; 7 bases align to TRBD1. Per germline, CDR1 MNHEY and CDR2 SVGEGT. V was clipped by 6 bases and J by 4 bases; unmatched bases: 14. This CDR3 spans 16 amino acids. CDR3 in amino acids: CASSKAQRDRPYGYTF. The CDR3 region has the DNA TGTGCCAGCAGCAAAGCCCAACGGGACAGACCCTATGGCTACACCTTC.

V and J are TRBV30 and TRBJ2-1, with D possibly being TRBD1 (5 bases). Trimming took off 0 bases at V and 4 bases at J, with 7 bases between the two ends. The CDR3 runs to 13 residues. Germline CDR1 and CDR2: GTSNPN and SVGIG (reference sequence). The CDR3 is CAWSVGQYNEQFF. CDR3 DNA: TGTGCCTGGAGTGTGGGGCAGTACAATGAGCAGTTCTTC.

In its sample, this clonotype was seen once. V is TRBV4-1 and J is TRBJ1-2, with a tentative D call TRBD1 (5 bases). The V gene lost 3 bases and the J gene lost 2 bases, with 19 bases spanning the gap. Germline lookup yields CDR1 MGHRA and CDR2 YSYEKL. The CDR3 runs 17 residues. The CDR3 protein is CASSQPPFPGKNYGYTF. The CDR3, as DNA: TGCGCCAGCAGCCAGCCTCCGTTCCCAGGGAAAAACTATGGCTACACCTTC.

The CDR3 here is CASSSHRAAETEAFF. In DNA form, the CDR3 reads TGTGCCAGCAGTTCCCACAGGGCTGCCGAGACTGAAGCTTTCTTT. J is TRBJ1-1 and V is TRBV12-3 or TRBV12-4; maybe TRBD1 (6 bases). V was pared by 4 bases and J by 5 bases, with 17 bases between. This CDR3 spans 15 amino acids.

This clonotype was recorded a few times. Written as DNA, the CDR3 is TGTGCCAGCAGCCCCCGACTAGCGAGGGGCACAGATACGCAGTATTTT. It yields the protein CASSPRLARGTDTQYF. V is TRBV2 and J is TRBJ2-3, with TRBD2 matching over 8 bases. The length of the CDR3 is 16 residues. Looked up from germline, CDR1 is SNHLY and CDR2 is FYNNEI. The J segment lost 1 base and the V segment lost 6 bases, leaving 9 bases of the junction unmatched. Filled out from reference TRBV2 and TRBJ2-3, the complete variable domain reads EPEVTQTPSHQVTQMGQEVILRCVPISNHLYFYWYRQILGQKVEFLVSFYNNEISEKSEIFDDQFSVERPDGSNFTLKIRSTKLEDSAMYFCASSPRLARGTDTQYFGPGTRLTVL.

This clonotype was recorded many times. The chain is built from TRBV15 and TRBJ1-5; 9 nucleotides align to TRBD1. The J segment lost 7 bases and the V segment lost 6 bases, leaving 7 bases of the junction unmatched. Germline CDR1 LNHNV, CDR2 YYDKDF (reference sequence). The CDR3 is 14 amino acids. The CDR3 here is CATRRTGAGQPQHF. CDR3 DNA: TGTGCCACCAGAAGGACAGGGGCGGGGCAGCCCCAGCATTTT.

J is TRBJ2-3 and V is TRBV6-1; 10 nucleotides agree with TRBD2. Trimming cost V 0 bases and J 4 bases; bases outside gene matches: 1. CDR3 length equals 15 residues. The germline gives CDR1 MNHNS, CDR2 SASEGT. CDR3 DNA: TGTGCCAGCAGTGAAGCTAGCGGGGGGCCAGATACGCAGTATTTT. It encodes CASSEASGGPDTQYF.